This section outlines one T cell receptor beta chain sequence together with its context. Method: immunoSEQ multiplex PCR; TCRdb's copy keeps in-frame clones and lacks some. This table holds about 42,000 clones, around 84% found once. The entry originates in a study of T cell changes during pregnancy in multiple sclerosis. Germline lookup yields CDR1 MNHEY and CDR2 SVGAGI. CDR3 length equals 14 residues. V was shortened by 5 bases and J by 5 bases, with 15 bases between the two germline ends. This TCR was sampled from a female donor with multiple sclerosis, enrolled in a pregnancy study. The material sequenced was CD4+ T cells from peripheral blood mononuclear cells, taken before pregnancy. The gene calls are TRBV6-5 and TRBJ1-2; D unresolved. CDR3 loop: CASSATDYDYGYTF. CDR3 nucleotides: TGTGCCAGCAGTGCCACAGATTATGATTATGGCTACACCTTC.